One and the same sample provided the 29 T cell receptor beta chains below, sequenced in a study of blood T cell repertoires in COVID-19. Libraries were prepared by immunoSEQ multiplex PCR; TCRdb keeps only in-frame clonotypes and omits some of them. This sample carries over 300,000 clones, about 91% of them seen once, and the ten largest clones take approximately 9.4%. The sample was PBMCs or T cells enriched from blood (not recorded which). The source is a woman aged 40-49 years who had recovered from COVID-19.

This chain uses TRBV7-2 with TRBJ2-7; the match to TRBD1 covers 7 bases. Per germline, CDR1 SGHTA and CDR2 FQGNSA. Unmatched junction bases numbered 4, after V lost 2 bases and J lost 0 bases. The CDR3 totals 15 residues. CDR3 DNA: TGTGCCAGCAGCTTAATGGGACAGTCCTCCTACGAGCAGTACTTC. Its translation is CASSLMGQSSYEQYF.

The chain couples TRBV11-3 to TRBJ2-3, with 8 bases matching TRBD2. Per germline, CDR1 SGHNT and CDR2 YENEEA. There are 17 residues in the CDR3. The junction had 9 bases not matched to a gene; V was cut back by 3 bases and J by 1 base. The CDR3 DNA sequence: TGTGCCAGCAGCTTCCCCCCAGCGGGGGAGGGCACAGATACGCAGTATTTT. It yields the protein CASSFPPAGEGTDTQYF. The full variable domain, in which reference TRBV11-3 and TRBJ2-3 provide the parts outside the CDR3, is EAGVVQSPRYKIIEKKQPVAFWCNPISGHNTLYWYLQNLGQGPELLIRYENEEAVDDSQLPKDRFSAERLKGVDSTLKIQPAELGDSAVYLCASSFPPAGEGTDTQYFGPGTRLTVL.

The genes are TRBV6-2 or TRBV6-3 and TRBJ1-1; D possibly corresponds to TRBD1 (6 bases). The CDR3 consists of 15 residues. V lost 4 bases and J 1 base, leaving 13 bases between the germline ends. CDR1 is MNHEY and CDR2 is SVGEGT in the germline V gene. CDR3 protein: CASSSLGTQNTEAFF. CDR3 sequence (DNA): TGTGCCAGCAGTTCCCTCGGGACACAGAACACTGAAGCTTTCTTT.

The CDR3 here is CASSQVGTDNSPLHF. CDR3 coding DNA: TGTGCCAGCAGCCAAGTCGGGACAGATAATTCACCCCTCCACTTT. The chain combines TRBV3-1 (or the pseudogene TRBV3-2) with TRBJ1-6, with TRBD1 matching over 7 bases. Germline trimming cut 1 base from V and 5 bases from J; bases unmatched to any gene: 2. The germline CDR1 and CDR2 sequences are LGHDT and YNNKEL (reference sequence). This CDR3 has 15 amino acids.

The V call is TRBV6-5, the J call TRBJ2-1; the D gene is possibly TRBD2 (6 bases). This CDR3 comprises 15 residues. Germline loops: CDR1 MNHEY, CDR2 SVGAGI. Deletions cut 5 bases from V and 8 bases from J, with 19 bases between. In DNA, the CDR3 is TGTGCCAGCAGTCGCCGGGGACTTGGTGGACATGAGCAGTTCTTC. This translates into CASSRRGLGGHEQFF.

Ten or more counts support this clone. The sample holds other DNA sequences that translate to the same CDR3. The CDR3 is CASSPGTVSYEQYF. CDR3 bases: TGTGCCAGCAGTCCGGGGACAGTCTCCTACGAGCAGTACTTC. The V call is TRBV28, the J call TRBJ2-7; 7 bases are a match to TRBD1. Per germline, CDR1 MDHEN and CDR2 SYDVKM. V was clipped by 5 bases and J by 0 bases; unmatched bases: 4. The CDR3 length is 14 residues.

The V call is TRBV5-1, the J call TRBJ1-2; the match to TRBD1 covers 7 bases. Germline CDR1 SGHRS, CDR2 YFSETQ. The V and J ends lost 7 bases and 2 bases, in that order; junction bases with no gene match: 5. The CDR3 runs to 13 residues. The CDR3 reads CASGSGQNYGYTF. In DNA form, the CDR3 reads TGCGCCAGCGGATCGGGACAGAACTATGGCTACACCTTC.

The V call is TRBV7-2, the J call TRBJ1-2; no clear D gene. V lost 6 bases to trimming and J lost 8 bases, with 16 bases between them. From germline, CDR1 is SGHTA and CDR2 FQGNSA. The CDR3 spans 13 residues. The CDR3 sequence is CASRGGGRRGYTF. For the CDR3, the DNA is TGTGCCAGCAGGGGAGGAGGACGAAGGGGCTACACCTTC. The full variable domain, completed using reference TRBV7-2 and TRBJ1-2, is GAGVSQSPSNKVTEKGKDVELRCDPISGHTALYWYRQSLGQGLEFLIYFQGNSAPDKSGLPSDRFSAERTGGSVSTLTIQRTQQEDSAVYLCASRGGGRRGYTFGSGTRLTVV.

In this sample, this clone turned up once. The chain uses TRBV3-1 (or the pseudogene TRBV3-2) and TRBJ2-5, with D possibly matching TRBD2 (5 bases). V shed 1 base and J shed 7 bases, with 10 bases lying between them. Germline CDR1 and CDR2: LGHDT and YNNKEL (reference sequence). The CDR3 extends over 13 amino acids. CDR3 sequence reads: CASSQVAEGTQYF. The DNA of the CDR3 is TGTGCCAGCAGCCAAGTCGCCGAGGGGACCCAGTACTTC.

The chain carries TRBV7-2 and TRBJ1-1; D remains unclear. The CDR3 extends over 17 amino acids. Germline values: CDR1 SGHTA, CDR2 FQGNSA. V dropped 1 base and J dropped 0 bases, with 15 bases sitting between them. CDR3 coding DNA: TGTGCCAGCAGCTTAGGACCCCATCGGAGTATGAACACTGAAGCTTTCTTT. Translating gives CASSLGPHRSMNTEAFF.

The chain carries TRBV5-1 and TRBJ1-3; TRBD1 aligns across 7 bases. CDR1 and CDR2 from the germline V gene are SGHRS and YFSETQ. The CDR3 totals 14 residues. Trimming at V came to 4 bases and at J to 3 bases, leaving 4 bases not matched to a gene. The CDR3 loop is CASSEGGDGNTIYF. The CDR3, as DNA: TGCGCCAGCAGCGAAGGGGGCGATGGAAACACCATATATTTT.

The rearrangement joins TRBV7-2 to TRBJ1-2; 10 bases match TRBD1. V was clipped by 6 bases and J by 7 bases; unmatched bases: 11. The CDR3 extends over 15 amino acids. CDR1 and CDR2 from the germline V gene are SGHTA and FQGNSA. The CDR3 loop reads CASSSPGQGLIGYTF. In nucleotides, the CDR3 is TGTGCCAGCAGTTCGCCGGGACAGGGGTTAATTGGCTACACCTTC. Full variable domain (missing parts from reference TRBV7-2 and TRBJ1-2): GAGVSQSPSNKVTEKGKDVELRCDPISGHTALYWYRQSLGQGLEFLIYFQGNSAPDKSGLPSDRFSAERTGGSVSTLTIQRTQQEDSAVYLCASSSPGQGLIGYTFGSGTRLTVV.

The rearrangement links TRBV7-2 to TRBJ1-5, with D unclear. With 2 bases removed from V and 3 bases from J, the gap between germline ends came to 11 bases. CDR1 and CDR2 from the germline V gene are SGHTA and FQGNSA. This CDR3 contains 15 residues. The CDR3 reads CASSLTRSLNQPQHF. CDR3 nucleotide sequence: TGTGCCAGCAGCTTAACACGATCGCTCAATCAGCCCCAGCATTTT.

The count of this clone is one. The rearrangement links TRBV5-1 to TRBJ1-3, with 9 bases identical to TRBD1. V dropped 4 bases and J dropped 2; count of bases not matched to a gene: 4. CDR3 length equals 15 residues. Germline CDR1 reads SGHRS; CDR2 reads YFSETQ. CDR3 DNA: TGCGCCAGCAGCCGAGGGACAGGGACTGGAAACACCATATATTTT. Amino acid sequence: CASSRGTGTGNTIYF.

The V gene is TRBV10-1, the J gene TRBJ2-3; 9 bases map to TRBD2. Germline lookup yields CDR1 WNHNN and CDR2 SYGVQD (reference sequence). J was trimmed by 5 bases and V by 6 bases; bases with no gene match: 6. There are 14 residues in the CDR3. Written as DNA, the CDR3 is TGCGCCAGCAGGAGCGGGGGGCCGGGAGATACGCAGTATTTT. It translates to CASRSGGPGDTQYF.

The chain couples TRBV27 to TRBJ2-7, with TRBD2 matching 8 bases. Germline V gene lookup returns CDR1 MNHEY and CDR2 SMNVEV (reference sequence). CDR3 length: 14 amino acids. The V and J ends lost 3 bases and 5 bases, in that order; junction bases with no gene match: 6. CDR3 loop: CASSFGPAGDEQYF. CDR3 in DNA: TGTGCCAGCAGTTTCGGTCCAGCGGGAGACGAGCAGTACTTC.

This clone was counted once. The chain combines TRBV19 with TRBJ2-5; 8 bases are a match to TRBD1. With 9 bases clipped from V and 0 bases from J, the junction kept 9 bases outside the gene matches. In germline, CDR1 is LNHDA, CDR2 SQIVND (reference sequence). This CDR3 has 15 residues. CDR3 nucleotides: TGTGCCAGCCGGGGCAGGGGGCATTACCAAGAGACCCAGTACTTC. This translates into CASRGRGHYQETQYF. Full variable domain (missing parts from reference TRBV19 and TRBJ2-5): DGGITQSPKYLFRKEGQNVTLSCEQNLNHDAMYWYRQDPGQGLRLIYYSQIVNDFQKGDIAEGYSVSREKKESFPLTVTSAQKNPTAFYLCASRGRGHYQETQYFGPGTRLLVL.

V gene TRBV2 combines with J gene TRBJ2-3, with unresolved D. In germline, CDR1 is SNHLY, CDR2 FYNNEI. Trimming took off 3 bases at V and 9 bases at J, with 13 bases between the two ends. CDR3 size: 13 residues. The CDR3 sequence: CASSEEVGETQYF. DNA for the CDR3: TGTGCCAGCAGTGAGGAAGTAGGAGAAACGCAGTATTTT. Full variable domain (remainder filled in from reference TRBV2 and TRBJ2-3): EPEVTQTPSHQVTQMGQEVILRCVPISNHLYFYWYRQILGQKVEFLVSFYNNEISEKSEIFDDQFSVERPDGSNFTLKIRSTKLEDSAMYFCASSEEVGETQYFGPGTRLTVL.

This rearrangement joins TRBV5-1 to TRBJ2-3; 12 nucleotides match TRBD2. J gave up 6 bases and V 0 bases, and 11 bases lay outside the gene matches. The CDR3 sequence is 18 residues long. The germline V gene has CDR1 SGHRS and CDR2 YFSETQ. The CDR3 region has the DNA TGCGCCAGCAGCTTGGCGCTAGCGGGAGGGGGGTCAACTGATACGCAGTATTTT. Translated, it gives CASSLALAGGGSTDTQYF.

This clone was seen just once. The chain links TRBV12-5 to TRBJ2-7, with D maybe TRBD2 (5 bases). Trimming left V 2 bases short and J 1 base short, with 12 bases between. The CDR3 is made up of 15 amino acids. Germline loops: CDR1 LGHNT, CDR2 FRNRAP. In nucleotides, the CDR3 is TGTGCTAGTGGTTTGAGCCCCGGGATTTCCTACGAGCAGTACTTC. Encoded protein: CASGLSPGISYEQYF.

This sequence joins TRBV28 and TRBJ2-7; no clear D gene. Germline CDR1 reads MDHEN; CDR2 reads SYDVKM. Trimming took 4 bases from V and 3 from J, leaving 19 bases between them. CDR3 size: 16 residues. CDR3 coding DNA: TGTGCCAGCAGTTCCCTTGAGGCCGTTCGTATCTACGAGCAGTACTTC. It encodes CASSSLEAVRIYEQYF.

The chain links TRBV7-9 to TRBJ1-1, with 7 positions matching TRBD1. The germline CDR1 and CDR2 sequences are SEHNR and FQNEAQ (reference sequence). This CDR3 spans 17 amino acids. V was pared by 1 base and J by 4 bases, with 12 bases of the junction left unmatched. CDR3 in DNA: TGTGCCAGCAGCTTAGGCGAACGTCAGGGGGGAGGCACTGAAGCTTTCTTT. It is translated as CASSLGERQGGGTEAFF.

The chain couples TRBV15 to TRBJ1-1, with D possibly TRBD1 on 5 matching bases. Trimming shortened V by 3 bases and J by 2 bases, and 10 bases separated the two germline ends. CDR1 is LNHNV and CDR2 is YYDKDF in the germline V gene (reference sequence). The CDR3 extends over 14 amino acids. DNA of the CDR3: TGTGCCACCAGCAGCCAGGGATATAACACTGAAGCTTTCTTT. Protein sequence: CATSSQGYNTEAFF.

V gene TRBV10-3 combines with J gene TRBJ2-7, with TRBD2 identical over 8 bases. CDR3 size: 13 residues. The V gene's germline CDR1 is ENHRY and CDR2 SYGVKD. The ends lost 11 bases at V and 5 bases at J; junction bases unmatched: 11. CDR3 amino acids: CAALAGGSDEQYF. CDR3 DNA sequence: TGTGCCGCCCTGGCGGGGGGATCGGACGAGCAGTACTTC.

This clone was found a few times. The chain has TRBV29-1 and TRBJ2-7, with 10 bases lining up with TRBD2. Germline V gives CDR1 SQVTM, CDR2 ANQGSEA. The CDR3 has 16 amino acids. Trimming at V came to 2 bases and at J to 3 bases, leaving 10 bases not matched to a gene. CDR3 amino acids: CSVESPSGSSGYEQYF. The DNA of the CDR3 is TGCAGCGTTGAATCCCCTAGCGGGAGTTCGGGCTACGAGCAGTACTTC.

The rearrangement links TRBV7-9 to TRBJ2-5; possible D gene TRBD2, 7 bases. The CDR3 consists of 15 residues. V was shortened by 3 bases and J by 5 bases, with 16 bases between the two germline ends. Germline CDR1 and CDR2: SEHNR and FQNEAQ (reference sequence). CDR3 sequence: CASSLTGGPRETQYF. The DNA for the CDR3 is TGTGCCAGCAGCTTGACGGGGGGCCCGCGGGAGACCCAGTACTTC.

This chain joins TRBV15 and TRBJ2-5, with 11 bases aligning to TRBD2. CDR1 and CDR2 (germline): LNHNV, YYDKDF (reference sequence). The CDR3 spans 19 residues. The ends lost 0 bases at V and 7 bases at J; junction bases unmatched: 16. This chain's CDR3 is CATSRDTASGTSGGGTQYF. CDR3 sequence (DNA): TGTGCCACCAGCAGAGATACGGCTTCGGGAACTAGCGGGGGTGGGACCCAGTACTTC.

This clone has more than one count but fewer than ten. Other DNA sequences within the sample encode an identical CDR3. The V gene is TRBV11-3, the J gene TRBJ2-2, with D perhaps matching TRBD1 (5 bases). Per germline, CDR1 SGHNT and CDR2 YENEEA. V dropped 5 bases and J dropped 5 bases, with 9 bases sitting between them. This CDR3 comprises 13 residues. CDR3 sequence (DNA): TGTGCCAGCAGCCCCACAGGTACCGGGGAGCTGTTTTTT. Its translation is CASSPTGTGELFF.

The chain carries TRBV10-3 and TRBJ2-6; D call uncertain. The germline V and J ends were trimmed by 0 bases and 0 bases, with 3 bases remaining between them. Germline V gene sequence: CDR1 ENHRY, CDR2 SYGVKD. This CDR3 is 15 amino acids long. This CDR3 reads CAISESSSGANVLTF. CDR3 nucleotides: TGTGCCATCAGTGAGTCCAGCTCTGGGGCCAACGTCCTGACTTTC.